The next 17 T cell receptor beta chains were all read from a single sample in a study of beta chain features in type 1 diabetes. Sequenced material consisted of expressed TCRB transcripts (all of the isolated RNA was reverse transcribed). Only in-frame clones appear in the TCRdb table, and some are missing; sequencing was by immunoSEQ multiplex PCR. The profile shows almost 350,000 clones, 6.5% to 10% of them singletons. Sequencing input: central memory CD4+ T cells from blood. Receptor source: a woman in her late teens or twenties in good health.

This clone was detected a few times. This sequence joins TRBV5-1 and TRBJ2-1; D gene ambiguous. The length of the CDR3 is 14 residues. Between the trimmed V and J ends, which lost 4 bases and 7 bases, there was a span of 15 bases. Germline lookup yields CDR1 SGHRS and CDR2 YFSETQ. CDR3 sequence: CASSRGVGVNEQFF. The CDR3 DNA is TGCGCCAGCAGCCGCGGCGTTGGAGTAAATGAGCAGTTCTTC.

This clone was found many times. The chain joins TRBV7-9 to TRBJ1-1, with D possibly TRBD1 on 5 matching bases. Germline V lookup: CDR1 SEHNR, CDR2 FQNEAQ (reference sequence). Trimming took 5 bases from V and 4 from J, leaving 14 bases between them. The CDR3 consists of 14 residues. DNA of the CDR3: TGTGCCAGCAGCCTCTCGGGGGTAGGCACTGAAGCTTTCTTT. As protein: CASSLSGVGTEAFF.

This clone was recorded a few times. The V call is TRBV11-2, the J call TRBJ2-5, with unresolved D. This CDR3 is built from 15 residues. Germline V gene data show CDR1 as SGHAT and CDR2 as FQNNGV. V was pared by 3 bases and J by 0 bases, with 11 bases between. In DNA, the CDR3 is TGTGCCAGCAGCTTGGTCCCGACCAACCAAGAGACCCAGTACTTC. It yields the protein CASSLVPTNQETQYF.

V gene TRBV29-1 combines with J gene TRBJ2-2; D is uncertain. V lost 5 bases and J 1 base, leaving 2 bases between the germline ends. The CDR3 length is 11 residues. Germline V gives CDR1 SQVTM, CDR2 ANQGSEA. CDR3 region: CSVQNTGELFF. The CDR3 coding sequence is TGCAGCGTTCAGAACACCGGGGAGCTGTTTTTT.

The chain couples TRBV7-6 to TRBJ2-3, with 9 bases matching TRBD2. V lost 4 bases to trimming and J lost 4 bases; unmatched junction nucleotides: 9. Germline lookup yields CDR1 SGHVS and CDR2 FNYEAQ. The CDR3 contains 16 residues. This chain's CDR3 is CASSSLLTSGSDTQYF. For the CDR3, the DNA is TGTGCCAGCAGCTCCCTTTTGACTAGCGGATCAGATACGCAGTATTTT.

The table lists this clone with many counts. Within the sample, other DNA sequences also encode this same CDR3. V usage is TRBV4-3 and J usage is TRBJ2-1; no clear D. Germline loops: CDR1 LGHNA, CDR2 YSLEER. Trimming took 0 bases from V and 4 from J, leaving 4 bases between them. The CDR3 totals 13 residues. CDR3 region: CASSQDFYNEQFF. CDR3 DNA: TGCGCCAGCAGCCAAGACTTTTACAATGAGCAGTTCTTC.

This clone appeared many times. The chain combines TRBV4-3 with TRBJ2-2, with D possibly being TRBD1 or TRBD2 (5 bases each). In germline, CDR1 is LGHNA, CDR2 YSLEER. The CDR3 is 16 amino acids. The germline V and J ends were trimmed by 4 bases and 1 base, with 13 bases remaining between them. In DNA form, the CDR3 reads TGCGCCAGCAGCCGCGCCGGGACGGAGAACACCGGGGAGCTGTTTTTT. Translating gives CASSRAGTENTGELFF.

The rearrangement uses TRBV11-1 and TRBJ2-3; 9 bases map to TRBD2. CDR1 SGHAT and CDR2 FQDESV come from the germline V gene (reference sequence). V lost 2 bases to trimming and J lost 6 bases; unmatched junction nucleotides: 3. The length of the CDR3 is 14 residues. The CDR3 coding sequence is TGTGCCAGCAGCTTAATAGCGGGAGTGGATACGCAGTATTTT. Amino acids: CASSLIAGVDTQYF.

This rearrangement joins TRBV4-3 to TRBJ2-1, with 9 bases lining up with TRBD2. After removal of 0 bases from V and 6 bases from J, the junction contained 3 bases not matched to a gene. Per the germline V gene, CDR1 is LGHNA and CDR2 is YSLEER. The CDR3 runs 15 residues. The CDR3 DNA follows: TGCGCCAGCAGCCAAGAGATGCGGGAGGGCAATGAGCAGTTCTTC. This encodes CASSQEMREGNEQFF.

This clone was seen repeatedly, ten times or more. This chain links TRBV20-1 with TRBJ1-1; unclear D gene. V shed 6 bases and J shed 7 bases, with 12 bases lying between them. Per the germline V gene, CDR1 is DFQATT and CDR2 is SNEGSKA (reference sequence). The CDR3 is 11 amino acids. The CDR3 DNA reads TGCAGTGCCCCCGCCGTCCGTGAAGCTTTCTTT. It encodes CSAPAVREAFF.

The chain uses TRBV18 and TRBJ2-7, with 7 bases aligning to TRBD2. Per the germline V gene, CDR1 is KGHSH and CDR2 is LQKENI. This CDR3 has 12 residues. V shed 3 bases, J shed 5 bases, and the junction held 1 base outside the gene matches. CDR3 bases: TGTGCCAGCTCACCGGGGGGGAACGAGCAGTACTTC. Protein sequence: CASSPGGNEQYF.

This clone was seen only a few times. The rearrangement joins TRBV5-1 to TRBJ2-1, with D possibly being TRBD2 (6 bases). The CDR3 is 16 amino acids. Deletions cut 7 bases from V and 4 bases from J, with 21 bases between. The germline V gene encodes CDR1 SGHRS and CDR2 YFSETQ. CDR3 protein: CASQNGLHGGYNEQFF. The CDR3 bases are TGCGCCAGCCAAAACGGCCTACATGGGGGGTACAATGAGCAGTTCTTC.

This clone occurred a few times. This chain uses TRBV11-2 with TRBJ1-1; D is unresolved. Germline loops: CDR1 SGHAT, CDR2 FQNNGV. CDR3 length equals 13 residues. V shed 5 bases and J shed 1 base, with 8 bases lying between them. CDR3 residues: CASSPSGNTEAFF. CDR3 bases: TGTGCCAGCAGCCCGAGTGGGAACACTGAAGCTTTCTTT.

This clone was found a few times. V is TRBV29-1 and J is TRBJ2-1, with 7 bases lining up with TRBD2. V trimming: 4 bases; J trimming: 0 bases; junction bases outside the gene matches: 3. This CDR3 has 14 amino acids. Germline loops: CDR1 SQVTM, CDR2 ANQGSEA. CDR3 DNA sequence: TGCAGCGTTGGGGCTAGCGGCTCCTACAATGAGCAGTTCTTC. Its translation is CSVGASGSYNEQFF.

This clone was found a few times. The rearrangement uses TRBV29-1 and TRBJ1-2, with D unresolved. Trimming removed 5 bases at V and 2 bases at J, with 9 bases between. Germline-derived CDR1 and CDR2 are SQVTM and ANQGSEA. CDR3 length equals 12 residues. The CDR3 reads CSVSWENYGYTF. The CDR3 nucleotides are TGCAGCGTTTCCTGGGAAAACTATGGCTACACCTTC.

The table lists this clone with a count of one. The chain recombines TRBV9 with TRBJ2-5; possible D gene TRBD1, 5 bases. Germline loops: CDR1 SGDLS, CDR2 YYNGEE. Deletions cut 0 bases from V and 3 bases from J, with 12 bases between. The CDR3 loop spans 15 amino acids. This chain's CDR3 is CASSVGAGNEETQYF. In DNA form, the CDR3 reads TGTGCCAGCAGCGTAGGGGCAGGGAACGAAGAGACCCAGTACTTC.

The CDR3 DNA is TGTGCCAGCAGCTTAGATGACCTCTACGAGCAGTACTTC. This translates into CASSLDDLYEQYF. The chain combines TRBV7-9 with TRBJ2-7; D ambiguous. Germline V gene sequence: CDR1 SEHNR, CDR2 FQNEAQ (reference sequence). CDR3 length: 13 residues. V was cut by 1 base and J by 3 bases, with 7 bases left in between.